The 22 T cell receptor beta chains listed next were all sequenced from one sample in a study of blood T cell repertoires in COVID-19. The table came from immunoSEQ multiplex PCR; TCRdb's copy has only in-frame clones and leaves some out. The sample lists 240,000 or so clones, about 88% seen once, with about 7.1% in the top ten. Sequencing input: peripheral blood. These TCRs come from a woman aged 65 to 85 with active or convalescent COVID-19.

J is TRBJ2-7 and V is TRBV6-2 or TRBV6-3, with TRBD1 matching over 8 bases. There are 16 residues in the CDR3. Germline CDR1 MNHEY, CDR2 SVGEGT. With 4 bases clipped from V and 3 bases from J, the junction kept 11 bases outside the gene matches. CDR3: CASSLRRTGRNYEQYF. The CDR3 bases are TGTGCCAGCAGTTTACGTAGGACAGGGAGGAACTACGAGCAGTACTTC.

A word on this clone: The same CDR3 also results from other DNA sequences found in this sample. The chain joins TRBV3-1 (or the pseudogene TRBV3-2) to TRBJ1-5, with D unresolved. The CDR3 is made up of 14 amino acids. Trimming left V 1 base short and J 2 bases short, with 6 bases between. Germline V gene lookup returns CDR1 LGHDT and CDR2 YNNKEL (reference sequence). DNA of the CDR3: TGTGCCAGCAGCCAAGTTCGGGGCAATCAGCCCCAGCATTTT. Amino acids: CASSQVRGNQPQHF.

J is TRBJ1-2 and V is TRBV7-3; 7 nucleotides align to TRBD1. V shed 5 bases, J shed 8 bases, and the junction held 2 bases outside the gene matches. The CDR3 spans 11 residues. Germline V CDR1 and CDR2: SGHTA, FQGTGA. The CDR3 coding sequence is TGTGCCAGCAGCCAGGGGGGAGGCTACACCTTC. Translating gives CASSQGGGYTF.

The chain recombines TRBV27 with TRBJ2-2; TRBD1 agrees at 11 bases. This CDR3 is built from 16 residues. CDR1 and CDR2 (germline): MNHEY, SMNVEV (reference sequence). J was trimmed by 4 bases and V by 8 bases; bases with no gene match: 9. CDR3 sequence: CASGGWTGGTTGELFF. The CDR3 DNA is TGTGCCAGCGGGGGTTGGACAGGGGGCACCACCGGGGAGCTGTTTTTT.

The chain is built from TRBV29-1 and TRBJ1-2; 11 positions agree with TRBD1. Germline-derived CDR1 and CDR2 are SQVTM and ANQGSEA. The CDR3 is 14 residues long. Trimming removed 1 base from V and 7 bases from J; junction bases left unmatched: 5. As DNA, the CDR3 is TGCAGCGTTGAAGGGTGGGGACAGGGGGTTGGCTACACCTTC. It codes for CSVEGWGQGVGYTF.

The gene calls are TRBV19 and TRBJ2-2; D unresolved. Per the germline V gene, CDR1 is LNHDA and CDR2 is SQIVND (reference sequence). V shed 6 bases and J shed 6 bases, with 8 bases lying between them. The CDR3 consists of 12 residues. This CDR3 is CASRISPGELFF. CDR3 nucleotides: TGTGCCAGTAGAATTTCTCCCGGGGAGCTGTTTTTT.

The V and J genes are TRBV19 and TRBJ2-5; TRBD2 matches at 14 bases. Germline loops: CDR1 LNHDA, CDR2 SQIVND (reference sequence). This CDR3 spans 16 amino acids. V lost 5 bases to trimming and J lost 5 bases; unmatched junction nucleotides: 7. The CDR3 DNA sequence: TGTGCCAGTAGTGGAGGACTAGCGGGGGGCCTGGAGACCCAGTACTTC. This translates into CASSGGLAGGLETQYF.

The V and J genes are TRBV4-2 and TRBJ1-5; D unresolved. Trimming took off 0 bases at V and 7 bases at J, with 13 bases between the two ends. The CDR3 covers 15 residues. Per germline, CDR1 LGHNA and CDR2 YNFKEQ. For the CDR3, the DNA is TGTGCCAGCAGCCAAGAAAGAGGAAATGGACAGCCCCAGCATTTT. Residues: CASSQERGNGQPQHF.

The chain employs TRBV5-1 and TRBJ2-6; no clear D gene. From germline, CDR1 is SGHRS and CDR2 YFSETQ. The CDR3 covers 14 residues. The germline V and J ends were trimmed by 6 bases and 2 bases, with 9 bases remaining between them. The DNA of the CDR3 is TGCGCCAGCAACAGAGATACTGGGGCCAACGTCCTGACTTTC. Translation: CASNRDTGANVLTF.

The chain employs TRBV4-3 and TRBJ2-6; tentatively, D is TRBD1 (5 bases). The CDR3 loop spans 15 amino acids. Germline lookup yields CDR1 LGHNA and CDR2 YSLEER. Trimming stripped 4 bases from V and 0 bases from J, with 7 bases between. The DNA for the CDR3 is TGCGCCAGCAGCCTTGACAGCTCTGGGGCCAACGTCCTGACTTTC. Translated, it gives CASSLDSSGANVLTF.

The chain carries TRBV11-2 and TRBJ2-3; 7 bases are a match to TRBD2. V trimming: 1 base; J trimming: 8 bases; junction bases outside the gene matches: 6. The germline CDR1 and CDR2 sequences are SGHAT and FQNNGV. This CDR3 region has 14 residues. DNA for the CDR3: TGTGCCAGCAGCTTAGGCGCGGGGGTTAGTACGCAGTATTTT. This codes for CASSLGAGVSTQYF.

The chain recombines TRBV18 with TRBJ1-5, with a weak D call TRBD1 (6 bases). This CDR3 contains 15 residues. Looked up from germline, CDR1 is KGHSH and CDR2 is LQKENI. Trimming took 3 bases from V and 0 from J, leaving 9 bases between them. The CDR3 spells CASSPTGNSNQPQHF. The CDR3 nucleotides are TGTGCCAGCTCACCTACAGGGAATAGCAATCAGCCCCAGCATTTT. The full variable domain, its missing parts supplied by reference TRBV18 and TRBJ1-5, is NAGVMQNPRHLVRRRGQEARLRCSPMKGHSHVYWYRQLPEEGLKFMVYLQKENIIDESGMPKERFSAEFPKEGPSILRIQQVVRGDSAAYFCASSPTGNSNQPQHFGDGTRLSIL.

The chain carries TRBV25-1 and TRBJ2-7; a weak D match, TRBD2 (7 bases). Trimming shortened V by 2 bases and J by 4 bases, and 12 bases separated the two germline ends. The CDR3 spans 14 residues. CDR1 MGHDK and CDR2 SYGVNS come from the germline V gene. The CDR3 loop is CASSEGRGTYEQYF. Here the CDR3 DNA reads TGTGCCAGCAGTGAAGGGCGGGGGACATACGAGCAGTACTTC.

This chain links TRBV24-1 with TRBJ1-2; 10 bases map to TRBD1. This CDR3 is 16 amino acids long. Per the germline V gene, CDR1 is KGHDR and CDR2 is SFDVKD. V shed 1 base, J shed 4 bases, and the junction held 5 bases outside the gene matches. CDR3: CATSDFAGQGGYGYTF. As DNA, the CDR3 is TGTGCCACCAGTGATTTTGCCGGACAGGGGGGCTATGGCTACACCTTC.

The chain's CDR3 is CASSLGTGGTEAFF. CDR3 DNA sequence: TGTGCCAGCAGCCTCGGGACAGGGGGAACTGAAGCTTTCTTT. The chain combines TRBV9 with TRBJ1-1; 11 bases match TRBD1. Germline CDR1 and CDR2: SGDLS and YYNGEE. V dropped 4 bases and J dropped 5; count of bases not matched to a gene: 4. The CDR3 is made up of 14 amino acids.

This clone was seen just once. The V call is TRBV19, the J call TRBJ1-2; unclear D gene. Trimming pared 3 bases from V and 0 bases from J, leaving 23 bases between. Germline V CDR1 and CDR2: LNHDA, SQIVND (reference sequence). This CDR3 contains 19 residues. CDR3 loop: CASSILLWASTYSNYGYTF. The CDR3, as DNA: TGTGCCAGTAGTATTCTTCTATGGGCGAGTACCTATTCTAACTATGGCTACACCTTC.

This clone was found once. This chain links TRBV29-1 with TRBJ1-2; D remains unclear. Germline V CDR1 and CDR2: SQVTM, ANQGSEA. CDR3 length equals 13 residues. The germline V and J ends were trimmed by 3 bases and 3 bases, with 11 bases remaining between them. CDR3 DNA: TGCAGCGTTGAGTCAAACCGGGACTATGGCTACACCTTC. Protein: CSVESNRDYGYTF.

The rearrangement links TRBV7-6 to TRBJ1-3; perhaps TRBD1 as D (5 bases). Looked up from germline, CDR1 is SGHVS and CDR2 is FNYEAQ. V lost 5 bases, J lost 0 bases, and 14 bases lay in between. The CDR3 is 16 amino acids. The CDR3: CASSQGQGNSGNTIYF. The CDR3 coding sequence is TGTGCCAGCAGCCAAGGCCAGGGAAACTCTGGAAACACCATATATTTT.

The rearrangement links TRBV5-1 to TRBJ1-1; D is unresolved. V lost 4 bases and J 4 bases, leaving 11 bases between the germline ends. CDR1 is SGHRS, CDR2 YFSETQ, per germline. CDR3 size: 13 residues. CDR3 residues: CASSPRDGTEAFF. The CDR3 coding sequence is TGCGCCAGCAGCCCTCGGGATGGCACTGAAGCTTTCTTT.

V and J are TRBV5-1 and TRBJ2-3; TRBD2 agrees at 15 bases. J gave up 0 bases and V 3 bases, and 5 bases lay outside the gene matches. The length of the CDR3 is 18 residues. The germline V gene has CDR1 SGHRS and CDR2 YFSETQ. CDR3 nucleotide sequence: TGCGCCAGCAGCTCCGGGACTAGCGGGGGGACTAGCACAGATACGCAGTATTTT. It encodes CASSSGTSGGTSTDTQYF. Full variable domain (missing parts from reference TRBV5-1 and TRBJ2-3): KAGVTQTPRYLIKTRGQQVTLSCSPISGHRSVSWYQQTPGQGLQFLFEYFSETQRNKGNFPGRFSGRQFSNSRSEMNVSTLELGDSALYLCASSSGTSGGTSTDTQYFGPGTRLTVL.

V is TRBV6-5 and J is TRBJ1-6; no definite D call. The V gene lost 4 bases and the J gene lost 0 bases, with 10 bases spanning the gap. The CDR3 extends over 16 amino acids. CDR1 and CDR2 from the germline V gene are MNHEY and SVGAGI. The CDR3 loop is CASSWSPSSYNSPLHF. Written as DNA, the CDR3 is TGTGCCAGCAGTTGGAGTCCGAGCTCCTATAATTCACCCCTCCACTTT.

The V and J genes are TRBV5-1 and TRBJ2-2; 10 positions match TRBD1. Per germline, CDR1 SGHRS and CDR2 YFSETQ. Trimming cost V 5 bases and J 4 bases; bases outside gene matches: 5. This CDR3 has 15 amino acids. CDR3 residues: CASRGGQGSTGELFF. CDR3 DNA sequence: TGCGCCAGCAGAGGGGGACAGGGGAGCACCGGGGAGCTGTTTTTT.